The present T cell receptor beta chain was sequenced within a study of human thymus T cells. Study-level results: Thymic as well as blood repertoires seemed to favor certain V and J genes unevenly. Thymic repertoires overlap heavily among unrelated individuals, related research has reported.

In the case of this clone: The antigen is unknown.

Produced via immunoSEQ multiplex PCR; TCRdb's table is partial and in-frame only. The repertoire consists of some 120,000 clones, with 90% to 95% occurring once and the leading ten covering 0.02% to 0.03%. Thymus specimens were resections from corrective heart surgery. Donation was from healthy Finnish infants who were having corrective surgery that addressed congenital heart defects. The material sequenced was thymus tissue. This receptor was identified in a boy younger than two with a congenital heart defect but otherwise immunologically healthy.

This CDR3 is CASSVRGRPRTSYEQYF. In nucleotides, the CDR3 is TGTGCCAGCTCAGTCCGGGGACGTCCTAGGACCTCCTACGAGCAGTACTTC. The V and J genes are TRBV18 and TRBJ2-7, with D perhaps assigned TRBD1 or TRBD2 (5 bases each). Germline assignment: CDR1 KGHSH and CDR2 LQKENI. Trimming took off 5 bases at V and 0 bases at J, with 20 bases between the two ends. The CDR3 is 17 residues long.